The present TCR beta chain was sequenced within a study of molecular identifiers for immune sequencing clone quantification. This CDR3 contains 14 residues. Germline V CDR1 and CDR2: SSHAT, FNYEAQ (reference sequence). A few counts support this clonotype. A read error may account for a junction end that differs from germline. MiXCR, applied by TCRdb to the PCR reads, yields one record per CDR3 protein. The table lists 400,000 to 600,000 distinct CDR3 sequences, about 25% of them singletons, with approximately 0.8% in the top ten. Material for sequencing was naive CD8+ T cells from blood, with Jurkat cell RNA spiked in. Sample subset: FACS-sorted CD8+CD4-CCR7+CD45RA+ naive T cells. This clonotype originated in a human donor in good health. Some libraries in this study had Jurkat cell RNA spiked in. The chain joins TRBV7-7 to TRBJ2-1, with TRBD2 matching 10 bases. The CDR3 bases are TGTGCTAGCAGCTTAGCGGGAGGCAGGAATGAGCAGTTCTTC. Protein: CASSLAGGRNEQFF.